This record looks at one TCR beta chain sequence and its context. Germline values: CDR1 SEHNR, CDR2 FQNEAQ (reference sequence). After removal of 2 bases from V and 5 bases from J, the junction contained 2 bases not matched to a gene. There are 13 residues in the CDR3. The data belong to a study of radiotherapy plus CTLA-4 blockade in lung cancer. Across the whole study: For about 18% of patients, objective responses occurred, and around 34% had disease control.

The assay was immunoSEQ multiplex PCR, and TCRdb's table has in-frame clones only and misses some. The sample shows tens of thousands of clones, 70% to 90% of them seen only once. Patients in the study, people with chemo-refractory metastatic non-small-cell lung cancer, received focal radiation plus ipilimumab CTLA-4 blockade. Material: peripheral blood, obtained from a patient treated with radiotherapy plus ipilimumab. The chain carries TRBV7-9 and TRBJ2-7; 8 nucleotides match TRBD1. This clonotype was sampled from a human donor with non-small cell lung cancer who had a partial response to radiotherapy plus ipilimumab. The chain's CDR3 is CASSLQGADEQYF. The CDR3 DNA reads TGTGCCAGCAGCTTACAGGGGGCCGACGAGCAGTACTTC.